This TCR beta chain was recovered during a study of radiotherapy plus CTLA-4 blockade in lung cancer. The study's findings and limits: Increased serum interferon-beta after radiation also reportedly predicted response strongly.

TCRdb keeps only in-frame clones here, not all; method: immunoSEQ multiplex PCR. The sample lists tens of thousands of clones; around 87% were seen once. Concerning this clone: Antigen: not known.

V was pared by 4 bases and J by 2 bases, with 13 bases between. Germline-derived CDR1 and CDR2 are SGDLS and YYNGEE. The length of the CDR3 is 14 residues. This clonotype originated in a human donor with non-small cell lung cancer that progressed on radiotherapy plus ipilimumab. Specimen: peripheral blood, collected from a patient treated with radiotherapy plus ipilimumab. The J gene is TRBJ2-7, the V gene TRBV9; D might be TRBD1 or TRBD2, each matching 5 bases. The CDR3 sequence: CASSTGDGAYEQYF. The CDR3 DNA follows: TGTGCCAGCAGCACTGGGGACGGAGCCTACGAGCAGTACTTC.